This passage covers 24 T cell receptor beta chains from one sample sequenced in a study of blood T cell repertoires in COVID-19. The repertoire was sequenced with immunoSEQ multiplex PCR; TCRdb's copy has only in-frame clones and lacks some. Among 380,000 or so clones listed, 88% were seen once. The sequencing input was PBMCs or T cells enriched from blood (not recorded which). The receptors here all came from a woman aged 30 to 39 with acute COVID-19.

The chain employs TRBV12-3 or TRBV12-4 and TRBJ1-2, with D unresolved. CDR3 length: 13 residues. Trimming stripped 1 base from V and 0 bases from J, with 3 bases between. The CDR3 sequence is CASSLVANYGYTF. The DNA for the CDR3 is TGTGCCAGCAGTTTAGTAGCTAACTATGGCTACACCTTC.

The CDR3 coding sequence is TGTGCCAGCAGCTTAGTAGCGGGGGTTTGGACAGATACGCAGTATTTT. It yields the protein CASSLVAGVWTDTQYF. The J gene is TRBJ2-3, the V gene TRBV7-2; 9 nucleotides line up with TRBD2. This CDR3 has 16 amino acids. The germline V gene encodes CDR1 SGHTA and CDR2 FQGNSA. Trimming at V came to 1 base and at J to 3 bases, leaving 5 bases not matched to a gene.

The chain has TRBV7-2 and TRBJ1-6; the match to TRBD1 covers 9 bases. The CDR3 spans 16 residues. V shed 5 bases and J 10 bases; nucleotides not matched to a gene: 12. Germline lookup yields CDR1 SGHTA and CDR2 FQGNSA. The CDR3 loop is CASSVPPGQGDSPLHF. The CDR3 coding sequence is TGTGCCAGCAGCGTACCTCCGGGACAGGGAGACTCACCCCTCCACTTT.

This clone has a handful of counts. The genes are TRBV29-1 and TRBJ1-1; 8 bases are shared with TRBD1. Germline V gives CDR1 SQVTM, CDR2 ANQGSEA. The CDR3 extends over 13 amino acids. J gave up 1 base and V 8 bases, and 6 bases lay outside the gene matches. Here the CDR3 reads CSLVTGANTEAFF. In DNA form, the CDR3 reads TGCAGCTTAGTGACAGGGGCGAACACTGAAGCTTTCTTT.

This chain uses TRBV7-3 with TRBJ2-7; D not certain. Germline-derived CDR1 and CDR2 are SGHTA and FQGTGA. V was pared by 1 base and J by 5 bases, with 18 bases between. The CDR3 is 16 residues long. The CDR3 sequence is CASSLMNLDGGNEQYF. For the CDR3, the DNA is TGTGCCAGCAGCTTAATGAATCTGGATGGCGGTAACGAGCAGTACTTC.

CDR3: CASTPGTANYGYTF. The CDR3 DNA sequence: TGTGCCAGCACCCCCGGGACTGCGAACTATGGCTACACCTTC. The chain is built from TRBV5-6 and TRBJ1-2; D might be TRBD1 (5 bases). CDR3 length: 14 amino acids. The V and J ends lost 6 bases and 2 bases respectively, with 14 bases between them. In germline, CDR1 is SGHDT, CDR2 YYEEEE.

The CDR3 DNA is TGCGCCAGCATTGTAATGGCAGGGGGGAATCAGCCCCAGCATTTT. Protein: CASIVMAGGNQPQHF. V and J are TRBV10-2 and TRBJ1-5, with TRBD1 matching over 7 bases. The V gene end was trimmed by 7 bases and the J gene end by 4 bases; junction bases not matched to a gene: 10. The length of the CDR3 is 15 residues. Germline lookup yields CDR1 WSHSY and CDR2 SAAADI.

In nucleotides, the CDR3 is TGTGCCAGCAGTGAATACGAGGGTGTGGCCTACAATGAGCAGTTCTTC. It is translated as CASSEYEGVAYNEQFF. V and J are TRBV25-1 and TRBJ2-1; tentative D call: TRBD2 (5 bases). CDR1 and CDR2 (germline): MGHDK, SYGVNS. Trimming removed 0 bases from V and 2 bases from J, with 11 bases in between. The CDR3 totals 16 residues.

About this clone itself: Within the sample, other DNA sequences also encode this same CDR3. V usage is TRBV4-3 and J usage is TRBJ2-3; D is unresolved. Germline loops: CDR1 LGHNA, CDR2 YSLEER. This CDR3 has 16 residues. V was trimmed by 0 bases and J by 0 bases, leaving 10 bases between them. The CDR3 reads CASSQDFPTSTDTQYF. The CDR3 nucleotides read TGCGCCAGCAGCCAAGATTTTCCTACTAGCACAGATACGCAGTATTTT.

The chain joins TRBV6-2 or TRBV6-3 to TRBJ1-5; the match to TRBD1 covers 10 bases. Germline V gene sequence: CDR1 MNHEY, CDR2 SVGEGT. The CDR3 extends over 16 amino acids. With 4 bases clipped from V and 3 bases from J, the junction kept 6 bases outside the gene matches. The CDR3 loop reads CASSSPGTGVNQPQHF. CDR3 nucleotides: TGTGCCAGCAGTTCCCCCGGGACAGGGGTCAATCAGCCCCAGCATTTT.

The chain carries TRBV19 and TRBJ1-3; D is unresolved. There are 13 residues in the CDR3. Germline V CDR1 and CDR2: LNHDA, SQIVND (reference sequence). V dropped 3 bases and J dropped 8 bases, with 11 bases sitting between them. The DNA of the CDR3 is TGTGCCAGTAGTATGACGGGTATAGACACCATATATTTT. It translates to CASSMTGIDTIYF.

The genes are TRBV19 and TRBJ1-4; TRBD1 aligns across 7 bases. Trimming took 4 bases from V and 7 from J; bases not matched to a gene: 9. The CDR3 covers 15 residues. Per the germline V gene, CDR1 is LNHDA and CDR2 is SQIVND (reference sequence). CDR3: CASSTDRVGGEKLFF. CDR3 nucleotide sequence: TGTGCCAGTAGTACCGACAGGGTCGGAGGTGAAAAACTGTTTTTT.

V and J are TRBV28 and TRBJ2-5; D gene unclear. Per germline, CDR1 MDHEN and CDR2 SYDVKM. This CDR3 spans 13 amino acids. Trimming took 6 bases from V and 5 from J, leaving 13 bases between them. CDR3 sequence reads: CASSLGGRETQYF. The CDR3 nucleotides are TGTGCCAGCAGCCTCGGCGGTAGGGAGACCCAGTACTTC.

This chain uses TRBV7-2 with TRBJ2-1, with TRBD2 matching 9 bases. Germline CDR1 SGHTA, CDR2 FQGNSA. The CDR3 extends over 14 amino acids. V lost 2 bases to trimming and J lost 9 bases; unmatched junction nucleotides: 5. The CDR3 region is CASSLKRGVSEQFF. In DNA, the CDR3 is TGTGCCAGCAGCTTAAAGCGGGGGGTGAGTGAGCAGTTCTTC.

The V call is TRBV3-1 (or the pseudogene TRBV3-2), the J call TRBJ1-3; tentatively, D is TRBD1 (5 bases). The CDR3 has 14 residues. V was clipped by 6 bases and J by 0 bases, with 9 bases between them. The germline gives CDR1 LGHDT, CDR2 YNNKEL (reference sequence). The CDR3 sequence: CASSQTVSGNTIYF. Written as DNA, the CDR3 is TGTGCCAGCAGTCAGACAGTCTCTGGAAACACCATATATTTT.

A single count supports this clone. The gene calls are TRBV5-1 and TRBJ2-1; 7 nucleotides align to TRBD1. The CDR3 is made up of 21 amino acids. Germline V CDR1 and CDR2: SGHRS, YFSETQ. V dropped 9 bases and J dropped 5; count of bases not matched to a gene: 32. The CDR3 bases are TGCGCCAACCGGAAACCGGACAGCACAACAGACAGGGTATCGTCGAACAATGAGCAGTTCTTC. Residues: CANRKPDSTTDRVSSNNEQFF. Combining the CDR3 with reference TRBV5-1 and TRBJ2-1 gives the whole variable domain KAGVTQTPRYLIKTRGQQVTLSCSPISGHRSVSWYQQTPGQGLQFLFEYFSETQRNKGNFPGRFSGRQFSNSRSEMNVSTLELGDSALYLCANRKPDSTTDRVSSNNEQFFGPGTRLTVL.

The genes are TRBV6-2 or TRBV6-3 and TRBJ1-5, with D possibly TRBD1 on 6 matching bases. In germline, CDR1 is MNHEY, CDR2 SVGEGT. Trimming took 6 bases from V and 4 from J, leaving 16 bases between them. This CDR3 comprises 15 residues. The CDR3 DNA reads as TGTGCCAGCAGCCCCGTGGGGGCCAGGAATCAGCCCCAGCATTTT. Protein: CASSPVGARNQPQHF.

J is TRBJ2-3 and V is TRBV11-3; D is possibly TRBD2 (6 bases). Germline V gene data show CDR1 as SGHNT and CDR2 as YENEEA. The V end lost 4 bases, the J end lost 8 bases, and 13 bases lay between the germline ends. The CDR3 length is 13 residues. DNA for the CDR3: TGTGCCAGCAGCTGGCCGGGAGCGGGTACGCAGTATTTT. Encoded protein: CASSWPGAGTQYF.

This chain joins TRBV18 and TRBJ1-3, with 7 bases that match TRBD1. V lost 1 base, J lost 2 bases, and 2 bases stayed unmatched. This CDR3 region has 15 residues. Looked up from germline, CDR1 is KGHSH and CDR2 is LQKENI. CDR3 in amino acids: CASSPQGATGNTIYF. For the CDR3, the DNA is TGTGCCAGCTCACCACAGGGGGCCACTGGAAACACCATATATTTT.

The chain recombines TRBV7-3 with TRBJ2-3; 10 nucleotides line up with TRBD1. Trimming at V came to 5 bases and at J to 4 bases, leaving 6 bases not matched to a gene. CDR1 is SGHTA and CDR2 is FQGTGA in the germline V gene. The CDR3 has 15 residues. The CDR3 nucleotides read TGTGCCAGCAGCCACGGGACAGGGGCCCCAGATACGCAGTATTTT. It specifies CASSHGTGAPDTQYF.

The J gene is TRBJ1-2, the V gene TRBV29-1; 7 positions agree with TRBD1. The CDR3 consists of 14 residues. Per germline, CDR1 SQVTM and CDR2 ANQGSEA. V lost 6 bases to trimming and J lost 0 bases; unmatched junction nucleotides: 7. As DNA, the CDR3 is TGCAGCGTCGCCGGGACAGCAGCTAACTATGGCTACACCTTC. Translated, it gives CSVAGTAANYGYTF.

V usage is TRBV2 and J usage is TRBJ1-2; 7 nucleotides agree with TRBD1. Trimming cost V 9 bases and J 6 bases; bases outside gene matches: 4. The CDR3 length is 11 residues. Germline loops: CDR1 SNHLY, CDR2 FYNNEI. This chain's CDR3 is CASGTENGYTF. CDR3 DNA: TGTGCCAGTGGGACAGAGAATGGCTACACCTTC.

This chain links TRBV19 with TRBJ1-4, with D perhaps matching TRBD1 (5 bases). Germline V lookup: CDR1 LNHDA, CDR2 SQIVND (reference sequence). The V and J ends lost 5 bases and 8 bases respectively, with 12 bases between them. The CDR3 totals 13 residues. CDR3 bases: TGTGCCAGTAGTCAACAGGTTCTCGAAAAACTGTTTTTT. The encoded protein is CASSQQVLEKLFF.

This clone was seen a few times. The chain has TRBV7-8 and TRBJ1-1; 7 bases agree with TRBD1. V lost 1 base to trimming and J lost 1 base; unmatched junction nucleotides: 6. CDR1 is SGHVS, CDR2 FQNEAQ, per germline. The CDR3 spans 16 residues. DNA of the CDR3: TGTGCCAGCAGCTTAGGAACCGGGACAGCGAACACTGAAGCTTTCTTT. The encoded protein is CASSLGTGTANTEAFF.